The clone carrying this TCR beta chain has more than one count but fewer than ten. This record belongs to a study of blood T cell repertoires in COVID-19. Study details: Samples of COVID-19 (acute and convalescent) were obtained from the United States, Italy and Spain. PBMCs, B-cell-depleted T cells, or T cells were the source of the cDNA or gDNA that made up the material.

The CDR3 length is 13 residues. Per germline, CDR1 KGHSH and CDR2 LQKENI. V was pared by 6 bases and J by 2 bases, with 10 bases between. Under the authors' procedure: Estimation of nucleated cell counts was performed using reference gene primer amplification. Assay used: immunoSEQ multiplex PCR; TCRdb lists only in-frame clones, some missing. That table supplies the V and J calls and clone size; D and trimming were determined from the DNA. The data hold some 200,000 clones, with 75% to 85% observed a single time. J is TRBJ1-2 and V is TRBV18; tentative D call: TRBD1 (6 bases). The TCR sequence derives from a woman aged 40 to 55 who had recovered from COVID-19. The sample was peripheral blood. The DNA for the CDR3 is TGTGCCAGCTCTCGGGACACCAACTATGGCTACACCTTC. It yields the protein CASSRDTNYGYTF.